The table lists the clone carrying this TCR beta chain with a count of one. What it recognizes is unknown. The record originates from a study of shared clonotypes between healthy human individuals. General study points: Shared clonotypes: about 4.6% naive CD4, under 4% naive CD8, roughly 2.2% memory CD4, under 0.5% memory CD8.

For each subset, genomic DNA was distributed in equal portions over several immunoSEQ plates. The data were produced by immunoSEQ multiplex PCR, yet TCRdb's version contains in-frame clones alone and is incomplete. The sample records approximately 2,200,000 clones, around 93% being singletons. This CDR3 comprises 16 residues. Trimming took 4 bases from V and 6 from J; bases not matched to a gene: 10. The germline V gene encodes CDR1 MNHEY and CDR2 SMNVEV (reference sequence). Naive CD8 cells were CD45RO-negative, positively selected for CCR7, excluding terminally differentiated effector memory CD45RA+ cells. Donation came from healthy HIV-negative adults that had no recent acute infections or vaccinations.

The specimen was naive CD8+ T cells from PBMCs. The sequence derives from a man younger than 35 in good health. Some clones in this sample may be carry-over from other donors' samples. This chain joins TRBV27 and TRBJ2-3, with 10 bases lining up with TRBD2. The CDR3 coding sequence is TGTGCCAGCAGTTACGGCCTAGCGGGAGAGGGGGATACGCAGTATTTT. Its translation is CASSYGLAGEGDTQYF.